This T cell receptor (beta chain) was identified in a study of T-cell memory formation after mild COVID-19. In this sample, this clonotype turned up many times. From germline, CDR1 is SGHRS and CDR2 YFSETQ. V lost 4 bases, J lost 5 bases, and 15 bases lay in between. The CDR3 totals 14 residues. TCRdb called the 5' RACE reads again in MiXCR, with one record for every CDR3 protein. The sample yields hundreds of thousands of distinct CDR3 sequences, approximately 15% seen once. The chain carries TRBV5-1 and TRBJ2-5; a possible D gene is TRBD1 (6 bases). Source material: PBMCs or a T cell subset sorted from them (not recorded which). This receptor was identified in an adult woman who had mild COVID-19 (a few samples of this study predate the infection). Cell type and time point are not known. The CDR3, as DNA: TGCGCCAGCAGCACCCAGGACAGATCTGAGACCCAGTACTTC. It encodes CASSTQDRSETQYF.